This TCR beta chain stems from a study of spatial heterogeneity in lung cancer. Study findings and constraints: Expanded intratumoral alpha and beta TCR counts tracked tumor mutation counts.

TCRdb reprocessed the 5' RACE reads with MiXCR, giving one entry per CDR3 protein. This sample yields more than 15,000 distinct CDR3 sequences, of which approximately 5.8% are seen a single time; under 7% belongs to the top ten. At least ten counts were recorded for this clonotype. The antigen is unknown. Described time point: sample taken at primary tumor resection. With 10 bases removed from V and 1 base from J, the gap between germline ends came to 13 bases. Germline CDR1 and CDR2: SNHLY and FYNNEI. This CDR3 has 13 residues. The chain combines TRBV2 with TRBJ1-1; unclear D gene. The TCR comes from a male donor with early-stage non-small cell lung cancer. The starting material was lung tumor tissue, obtained at surgery. The CDR3 bases are TGTGCCACCAGGTCGGCGGGGAACACTGAAGCTTTCTTT. Translation: CATRSAGNTEAFF.